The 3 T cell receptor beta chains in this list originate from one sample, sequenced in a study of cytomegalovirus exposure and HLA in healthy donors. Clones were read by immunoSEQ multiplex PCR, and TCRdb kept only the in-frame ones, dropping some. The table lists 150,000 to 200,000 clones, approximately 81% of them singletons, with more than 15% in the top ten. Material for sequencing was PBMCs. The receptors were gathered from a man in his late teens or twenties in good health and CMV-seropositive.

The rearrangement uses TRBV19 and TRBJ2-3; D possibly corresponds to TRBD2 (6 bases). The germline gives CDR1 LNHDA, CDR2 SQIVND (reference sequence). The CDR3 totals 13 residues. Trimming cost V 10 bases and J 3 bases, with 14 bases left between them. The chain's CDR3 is CATSTSETDTQYF. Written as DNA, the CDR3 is TGTGCCACCTCGACTAGTGAAACAGATACGCAGTATTTT.

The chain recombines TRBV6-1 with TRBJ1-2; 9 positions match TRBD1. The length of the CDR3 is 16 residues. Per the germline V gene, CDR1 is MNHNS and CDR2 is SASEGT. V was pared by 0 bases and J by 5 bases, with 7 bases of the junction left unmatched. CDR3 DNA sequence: TGTGCCAGCAGTGAAGCGCGGGGACAGGGAGGATATGGCTACACCTTC. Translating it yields CASSEARGQGGYGYTF.

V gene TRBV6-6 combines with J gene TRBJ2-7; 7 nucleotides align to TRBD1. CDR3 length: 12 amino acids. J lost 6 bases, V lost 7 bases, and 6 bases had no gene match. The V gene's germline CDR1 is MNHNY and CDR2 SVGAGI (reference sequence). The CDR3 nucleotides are TGTGCCAGCACCGCGAACAGGGGCGAGCAGTACTTC. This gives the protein CASTANRGEQYF.